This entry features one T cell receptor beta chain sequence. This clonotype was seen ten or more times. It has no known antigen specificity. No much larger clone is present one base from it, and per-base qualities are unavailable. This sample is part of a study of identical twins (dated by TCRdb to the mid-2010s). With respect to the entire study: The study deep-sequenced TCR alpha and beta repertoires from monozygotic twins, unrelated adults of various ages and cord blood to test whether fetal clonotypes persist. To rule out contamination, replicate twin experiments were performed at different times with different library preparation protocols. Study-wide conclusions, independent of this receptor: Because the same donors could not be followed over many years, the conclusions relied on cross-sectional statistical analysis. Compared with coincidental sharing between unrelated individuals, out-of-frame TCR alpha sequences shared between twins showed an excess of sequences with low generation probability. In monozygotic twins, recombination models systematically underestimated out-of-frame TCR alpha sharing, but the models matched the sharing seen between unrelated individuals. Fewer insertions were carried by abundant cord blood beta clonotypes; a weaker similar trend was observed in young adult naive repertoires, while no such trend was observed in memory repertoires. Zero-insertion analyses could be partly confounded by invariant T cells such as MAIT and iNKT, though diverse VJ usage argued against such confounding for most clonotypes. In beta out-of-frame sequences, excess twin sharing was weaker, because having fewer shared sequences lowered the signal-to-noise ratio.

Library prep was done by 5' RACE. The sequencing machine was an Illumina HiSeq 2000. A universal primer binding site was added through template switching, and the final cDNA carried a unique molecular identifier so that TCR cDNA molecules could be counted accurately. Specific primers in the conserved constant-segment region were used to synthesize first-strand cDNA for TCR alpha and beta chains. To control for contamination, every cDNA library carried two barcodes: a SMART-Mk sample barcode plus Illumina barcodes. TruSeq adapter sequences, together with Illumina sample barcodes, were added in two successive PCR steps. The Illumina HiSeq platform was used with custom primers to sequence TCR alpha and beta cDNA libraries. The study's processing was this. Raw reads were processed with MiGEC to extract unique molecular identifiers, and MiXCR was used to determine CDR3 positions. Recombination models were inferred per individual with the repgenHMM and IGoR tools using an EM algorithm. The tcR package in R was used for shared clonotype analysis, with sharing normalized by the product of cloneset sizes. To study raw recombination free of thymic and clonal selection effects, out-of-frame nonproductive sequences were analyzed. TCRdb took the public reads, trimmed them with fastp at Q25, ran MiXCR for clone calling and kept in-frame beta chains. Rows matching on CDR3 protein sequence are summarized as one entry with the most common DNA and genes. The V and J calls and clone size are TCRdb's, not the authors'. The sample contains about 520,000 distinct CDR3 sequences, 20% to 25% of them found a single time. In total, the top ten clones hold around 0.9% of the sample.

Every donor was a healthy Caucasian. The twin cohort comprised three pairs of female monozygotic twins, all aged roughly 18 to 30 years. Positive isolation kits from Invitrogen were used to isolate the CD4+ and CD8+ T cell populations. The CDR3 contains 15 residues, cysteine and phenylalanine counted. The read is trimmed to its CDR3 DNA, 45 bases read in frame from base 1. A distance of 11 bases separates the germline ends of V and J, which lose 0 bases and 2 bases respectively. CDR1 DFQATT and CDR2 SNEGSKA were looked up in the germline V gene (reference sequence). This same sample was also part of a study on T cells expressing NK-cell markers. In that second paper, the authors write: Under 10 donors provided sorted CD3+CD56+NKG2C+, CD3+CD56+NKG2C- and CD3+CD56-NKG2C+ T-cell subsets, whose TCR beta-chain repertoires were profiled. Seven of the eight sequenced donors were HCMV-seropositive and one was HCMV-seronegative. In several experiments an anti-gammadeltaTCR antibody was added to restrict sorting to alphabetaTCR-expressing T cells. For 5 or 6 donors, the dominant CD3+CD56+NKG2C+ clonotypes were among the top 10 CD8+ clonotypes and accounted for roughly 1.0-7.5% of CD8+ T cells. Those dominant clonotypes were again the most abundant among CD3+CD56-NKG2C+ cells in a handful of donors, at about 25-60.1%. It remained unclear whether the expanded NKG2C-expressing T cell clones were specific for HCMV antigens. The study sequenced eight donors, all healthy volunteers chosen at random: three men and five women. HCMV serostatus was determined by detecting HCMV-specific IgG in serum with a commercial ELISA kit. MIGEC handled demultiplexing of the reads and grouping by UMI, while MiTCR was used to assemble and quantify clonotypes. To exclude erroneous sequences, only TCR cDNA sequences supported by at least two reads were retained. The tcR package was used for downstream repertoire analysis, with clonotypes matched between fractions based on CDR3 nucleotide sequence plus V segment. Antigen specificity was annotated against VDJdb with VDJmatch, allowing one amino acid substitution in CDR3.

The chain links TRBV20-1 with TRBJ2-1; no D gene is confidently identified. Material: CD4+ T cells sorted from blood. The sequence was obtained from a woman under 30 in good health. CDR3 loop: CSARDPDVAYNEQFF. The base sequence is TGCAGTGCTAGAGACCCGGATGTTGCCTACAATGAGCAGTTCTTC.